The 27 T cell receptor beta chains listed next were all sequenced from one sample in a study of glioma-infiltrating T cells. Using RNA template, CDR3s of TCR alpha and beta were amplified with iRepertoire arm-PCR. One entry per CDR3 protein, called by TCRdb with MiXCR from the multiplex PCR reads. The sample lists fewer than 200,000 distinct CDR3 sequences, more than 35% occurring once. The specimen was glioma tissue, nonneoplastic brain tissue, or PBMCs (not recorded which). The source of these receptors is a human donor with low-grade glioma or glioblastoma, undergoing nonglioma brain surgery, or in good health (not recorded which).

This clonotype was seen many times. The genes are TRBV27 and TRBJ2-2, with TRBD1 matching 8 bases. J lost 1 base, V lost 4 bases, and 2 bases had no gene match. The CDR3 extends over 15 amino acids. Germline values: CDR1 MNHEY, CDR2 SMNVEV (reference sequence). The CDR3 protein is CASSWDRRNTGELFF. The CDR3 region has the DNA TGTGCCAGCAGTTGGGACAGGCGGAACACCGGGGAGCTGTTTTTT.

This clonotype was detected many times. The J gene is TRBJ2-6, the V gene TRBV28, with D uncertain. Per the germline V gene, CDR1 is MDHEN and CDR2 is SYDVKM. This CDR3 is 15 amino acids long. The germline V and J ends were trimmed by 5 bases and 3 bases, with 11 bases remaining between them. CDR3 sequence: CASSLLVDGANVLTF. CDR3 nucleotide sequence: TGTGCCAGCAGTCTGCTAGTAGATGGGGCCAACGTCCTGACTTTC.

Many counts were recorded for this clonotype. This chain links TRBV6-1 with TRBJ1-1; D call uncertain. In germline, CDR1 is MNHNS, CDR2 SASEGT. Trimming removed 5 bases at V and 11 bases at J, with 21 bases between. The CDR3 extends over 14 amino acids. The CDR3, as DNA: TGTGCCAGCAGTTATACCGACACCATTACCGGGGCTTTCTTT. It specifies CASSYTDTITGAFF.

This clonotype was picked up many times. V and J are TRBV20-1 and TRBJ2-3; 7 nucleotides match TRBD2. Trimming cost V 6 bases and J 2 bases; bases outside gene matches: 5. This CDR3 region has 13 residues. Germline assignment: CDR1 DFQATT and CDR2 SNEGSKA (reference sequence). CDR3 in amino acids: CSAQREYTDTQYF. DNA for the CDR3: TGCAGTGCCCAGCGGGAATACACAGATACGCAGTATTTT.

The rearrangement joins TRBV29-1 to TRBJ1-3, with 10 bases identical to TRBD1. The CDR3 is made up of 14 amino acids. Germline CDR1 and CDR2: SQVTM and ANQGSEA. The junction had 2 bases not matched to a gene; V was cut back by 6 bases and J by 0 bases. The CDR3 here is CSVTGGLSGNTIYF. DNA for the CDR3: TGCAGCGTGACAGGGGGCCTCTCTGGAAACACCATATATTTT.

As concerns this clonotype: A read error may be the cause here, since a much bigger clone is one base away. V and J are TRBV20-1 and TRBJ2-5; a possible D gene is TRBD1 (5 bases). CDR1 is DFQATT, CDR2 SNEGSKA, per germline (reference sequence). The V end lost 4 bases, the J end lost 5 bases, and 14 bases lay between the germline ends. The CDR3 is 13 amino acids. The CDR3 nucleotides are TGCAGTGCTATGGTAAAGGGGTTGGAGACCCAGTACTTC. Its protein is CSAMVKGLETQYF.

This sequence joins TRBV20-1 and TRBJ2-5, with D unclear. This CDR3 has 12 amino acids. CDR1 is DFQATT, CDR2 SNEGSKA, per germline (reference sequence). V was clipped by 0 bases and J by 7 bases, with 9 bases between them. DNA for the CDR3: TGCAGTGCTAGAGAGTGGGTTTGGACCCAGTACTTC. It specifies CSAREWVWTQYF.

This clonotype turned up a few times. V and J are TRBV12-3 or TRBV12-4 and TRBJ2-3, with 7 bases aligning to TRBD2. The junction had 11 bases not matched to a gene; V was cut back by 6 bases and J by 5 bases. The CDR3 consists of 15 residues. The CDR3 DNA reads TGTGCCAGCAGCCCTGGCTTACTAGCGATAGATACGCAGTATTTT. Its translation is CASSPGLLAIDTQYF.

The V call is TRBV7-2, the J call TRBJ2-3, with 8 bases aligning to TRBD2. This CDR3 region has 14 residues. Germline V lookup: CDR1 SGHTA, CDR2 FQGNSA. V lost 5 bases and J lost 2; bases outside the gene matches: 3. This chain's CDR3 is CASSPTSVTDTQYF. CDR3 sequence (DNA): TGTGCCAGCAGCCCGACTAGCGTCACAGATACGCAGTATTTT. The variable domain in full, with the rest retrieved from reference TRBV7-2 and TRBJ2-3, is GAGVSQSPSNKVTEKGKDVELRCDPISGHTALYWYRQSLGQGLEFLIYFQGNSAPDKSGLPSDRFSAERTGGSVSTLTIQRTQQEDSAVYLCASSPTSVTDTQYFGPGTRLTVL.

The table lists this clonotype with a few counts. The chain has TRBV4-1 and TRBJ1-1, with no clear D. The CDR3 length is 14 residues. Trimming pared 4 bases from V and 1 base from J, leaving 10 bases between. Per germline, CDR1 MGHRA and CDR2 YSYEKL. Written as DNA, the CDR3 is TGCGCCAGCAGCCCGACCTCAGGGAACACTGAAGCTTTCTTT. Its protein is CASSPTSGNTEAFF.

The genes are TRBV6-2 or TRBV6-3 and TRBJ2-1; no reliable D call. The CDR3 runs 15 residues. Trimming cost V 5 bases and J 0 bases, with 11 bases left between them. Germline-derived CDR1 and CDR2 are MNHEY and SVGEGT. The CDR3 is CASSAGSTSYNEQFF. In DNA form, the CDR3 reads TGTGCCAGCAGTGCAGGCTCCACCTCCTACAATGAGCAGTTCTTC.

V usage is TRBV2 and J usage is TRBJ2-1; D is perhaps TRBD2 (6 bases). Trimming took 2 bases from V and 7 from J, leaving 12 bases between them. Per germline, CDR1 SNHLY and CDR2 FYNNEI. The CDR3 runs 14 residues. The CDR3 coding sequence is TGTGCCAGCAGTGAAAGGGTTGGAGGGAATGAGCAGTTCTTC. It yields the protein CASSERVGGNEQFF.

The table lists this clonotype with a count of one. The chain links TRBV6-2 or TRBV6-3 to TRBJ2-1, with TRBD2 matching 7 bases. The CDR3 length is 19 residues. Germline CDR1 is MNHEY and CDR2 is SVGEGT. The ends lost 11 bases at V and 0 bases at J; junction bases unmatched: 22. The CDR3 DNA reads as TGTGCCGGCTCGTATCACGCGGGGGAGGGCCTGAGCTCCTACAATGAGCAGTTCTTC. Residues: CAGSYHAGEGLSSYNEQFF.

This clonotype was counted a few times. This chain connects TRBV5-4 to TRBJ1-2, with 7 positions matching TRBD1. The CDR3 is 15 amino acids. Germline loops: CDR1 SGHNT, CDR2 YYREEE (reference sequence). The ends lost 4 bases at V and 4 bases at J; junction bases unmatched: 10. This CDR3 is CASSPRQGGGYGYTF. The CDR3 bases are TGTGCCAGCAGCCCTCGACAGGGCGGAGGCTATGGCTACACCTTC.

The chain carries TRBV20-1 and TRBJ2-1; D remains ambiguous. V dropped 4 bases and J dropped 7 bases, with 17 bases sitting between them. Germline V lookup: CDR1 DFQATT, CDR2 SNEGSKA (reference sequence). This CDR3 contains 14 residues. Here the CDR3 reads CSAIGRLGRNEQFF. The CDR3 DNA sequence: TGCAGTGCTATAGGCAGACTGGGTAGGAATGAGCAGTTCTTC.

This clonotype was picked up many times. V usage is TRBV7-8 and J usage is TRBJ1-5; 7 bases align to TRBD1. The CDR3 contains 15 residues. Germline V CDR1 and CDR2: SGHVS, FQNEAQ. V was clipped by 5 bases and J by 7 bases; unmatched bases: 11. CDR3 loop: CASSLGYRGGQPQHF. The CDR3 DNA reads as TGTGCCAGCAGCCTTGGGTACAGGGGAGGACAGCCCCAGCATTTT.

Comments on this clonotype: A much larger clone differs by one base, so this may be a read error. This rearrangement joins TRBV24-1 to TRBJ2-1; tentatively, D is TRBD1 (6 bases). CDR1 is KGHDR and CDR2 is SFDVKD in the germline V gene. V was pared by 3 bases and J by 0 bases, with 11 bases between. This CDR3 spans 16 amino acids. The CDR3 bases are TGTGCCACCAGTGATCAGGGGAGACGCTCCTACAATGAGCAGTTCTTC. Its translation: CATSDQGRRSYNEQFF.

The chain uses TRBV7-6 and TRBJ2-1; 12 bases are a match to TRBD2. Germline assignment: CDR1 SGHVS and CDR2 FNYEAQ. CDR3 size: 16 residues. The trim removed 4 bases at V and 8 bases at J, leaving 9 bases unmatched. The CDR3 is CASSSLAGGLTDEQFF. The CDR3 coding sequence is TGTGCCAGCAGCTCACTAGCGGGGGGACTCACGGATGAGCAGTTCTTC.

Regarding this clonotype: A junction boundary mismatches the germline segment, possibly from a read error. This rearrangement joins TRBV6-1 to TRBJ1-2; no clear D gene. The CDR3 spans 14 residues. Germline CDR1 is MNHNS and CDR2 is SASEGT. This chain's CDR3 is CASSEQVIWPGYTF. For the CDR3, the DNA is TGCGCCAGCAGTGAGCAGGTAATCTGGCCTGGCTACACCTTC.

Details on this clonotype: Sequence at one end of the junction differs from germline and may be a read error. This chain links TRBV20-1 with TRBJ2-5; D is possibly TRBD1 (5 bases). The CDR3 has 13 amino acids. CDR1 DFQATT and CDR2 SNEGSKA come from the germline V gene (reference sequence). The CDR3 DNA is TGCAGTGCTAACAGGAAGGAACAAGAGACCAAGTACTTC. Translated: CSANRKEQETKYF.

The chain couples TRBV7-2 to TRBJ1-2; 10 bases are shared with TRBD1. V lost 5 bases to trimming and J lost 4 bases; unmatched junction nucleotides: 4. Germline V lookup: CDR1 SGHTA, CDR2 FQGNSA. The CDR3 is 14 amino acids. In nucleotides, the CDR3 is TGTGCCAGCAGCGAGGGACAGGGGTTCTATGGCTACACCTTC. Translated, it gives CASSEGQGFYGYTF. The variable domain in full, with the rest retrieved from reference TRBV7-2 and TRBJ1-2, is GAGVSQSPSNKVTEKGKDVELRCDPISGHTALYWYRQSLGQGLEFLIYFQGNSAPDKSGLPSDRFSAERTGGSVSTLTIQRTQQEDSAVYLCASSEGQGFYGYTFGSGTRLTVV.

There are a few counts of this clonotype. The rearrangement uses TRBV18 and TRBJ2-5, with D perhaps matching TRBD1 (5 bases). The CDR3 length is 16 residues. CDR1 and CDR2 (germline): KGHSH, LQKENI. Trimming pared 3 bases from V and 3 bases from J, leaving 17 bases between. This chain's CDR3 is CASSPMNRIGEETQYF. CDR3 in DNA: TGTGCCAGCTCACCCATGAATCGGATAGGGGAAGAGACCCAGTACTTC.

DNA of the CDR3: TGTGCCAGCAGCGCCACTATCGGGAGTCCCAATGAGCAGTTCTTC. Translated: CASSATIGSPNEQFF. The gene calls are TRBV7-2 and TRBJ2-1; possible D gene TRBD2, 6 bases. The CDR3 sequence is 15 residues long. Trimming removed 5 bases at V and 6 bases at J, with 17 bases between. In germline, CDR1 is SGHTA, CDR2 FQGNSA. Based on the CDR3 plus reference TRBV7-2 and TRBJ2-1, the full variable domain is GAGVSQSPSNKVTEKGKDVELRCDPISGHTALYWYRQSLGQGLEFLIYFQGNSAPDKSGLPSDRFSAERTGGSVSTLTIQRTQQEDSAVYLCASSATIGSPNEQFFGPGTRLTVL.

As regards this clonotype: The junction shows a germline mismatch at one end, possibly a read error. The V gene is TRBV5-1, the J gene TRBJ2-5; the D call may be TRBD1 or TRBD2 (5 bases each). CDR1 SGHRS and CDR2 YFSETQ come from the germline V gene. The CDR3 has 12 residues. CDR3 amino acids: CASSPRGETKYF. CDR3 coding DNA: TGCGCCAGCAGCCCCCGAGGGGAGACCAAGTACTTC.

This chain joins TRBV5-5 and TRBJ2-7, with 12 bases matching TRBD2. Trimming removed 2 bases from V and 5 bases from J; junction bases left unmatched: 11. The CDR3 totals 17 residues. The germline V gene has CDR1 SGHKS and CDR2 YYEKEE (reference sequence). The CDR3 bases are TGTGCCAGCAGCTTACTCACGACTAGCGGGAGCAGCGACGAGCAGTACTTC. Residues: CASSLLTTSGSSDEQYF.

Comments on this clonotype: With a much larger clone just one base away, this may be a read error. V gene TRBV12-3 or TRBV12-4 combines with J gene TRBJ1-5; D is unclear. The CDR3 has 14 amino acids. With 5 bases removed from V and 0 bases from J, the gap between germline ends came to 8 bases. The DNA for the CDR3 is TGTGCCAGCAGTCTGGGGTTTAGCAATCAGCCCCAGCATTTT. Amino acids: CASSLGFSNQPQHF.

Of note for this clonotype: A much larger clone differs from this one at a single base, so this may be a read error. DNA of the CDR3: TGTGCCAGCAGTTACTCGTCAGGAGGGGGGCTGTTTTTT. Protein sequence: CASSYSSGGGLFF. V and J are TRBV6-5 and TRBJ2-2; possibly TRBD1 or TRBD2 for D (6 bases each). CDR1 MNHEY and CDR2 SVGAGI come from the germline V gene. The CDR3 is 13 amino acids.